This entry is about one TCR beta chain. Its antigen remains undetermined. No much larger clone is present one base from it, and per-base qualities are unavailable. The CDR3 regions of human TCRbeta chains were subjected to immunosequencing. The paper's data handling went like this. TCRs in the repertoires were matched against a reference library of SARS-CoV-2-specific TCRs that had been generated with the MIRA antigen-specificity platform. Breadth was defined as the fraction of unique TCRs that were SARS-CoV-2-associated, and depth was defined as the fraction of total T cells that were SARS-CoV-2-associated. Using the MIRA data, every spike-specific TCR was mapped to the spike region that the TCR reacted to and assigned to either a CD4 or a CD8 class. Log10-transformed breadth and depth values were compared by one-way ANOVA with Sidak's multiple comparisons tests. This immuneACCESS table, as held by TCRdb, lists in-frame sequences with V and J called but not all clones. Of the missing ones, under half trace to an unresolved V gene in checked studies; the others have no known cause. V and J calls and clone size are those listed in that table; D and trimming were worked out from the DNA. This sample has around 89,000 clones in its table, and around 90% of those were observed once. Clones ranked in the top ten supply 22% of the sample.

The record originates from a study of T cell responses to AZD1222 COVID-19 vaccine (dated by TCRdb to the early 2020s). Study-level background: Because spike-specific TCR depth and breadth did not differ between the two schedules, AZD1222 recipients who got a second dose at roughly 4 weeks were pooled with those who got a second dose at roughly 12 weeks. A total of approximately 230 trial participants underwent TCR sequencing, of whom around 200 received two doses of AZD1222 and some 25 received two doses of the MenACWY control vaccine. Trial participants were enrolled by age into 18-55, 56-69 and 70-plus year subgroups, with roughly 160, 29 and 62 TCR-sequenced participants respectively. The investigation overall reported the following: The 56-69-year group was small, and its depth increase did not reach significance, likely because of low power. Vaccine-associated CD4 TCRs spanned the whole spike protein, with dominant responses in regions 160-218 and 743-854. Because no samples from the day 14 peak response were available, repertoires could be characterized only after the peak T cell response. Conclusions about previously exposed vaccinees were limited because only six AZD1222 recipients were SARS-CoV-2 seropositive at baseline. A significant rise in spike-specific TCR breadth and depth was observed after two AZD1222 doses relative to day 0 and relative to MenACWY recipients. Most participants were white British and females outnumbered males, and the authors suggested that clonal diversity may have been underestimated. Epitopes outside the regions mutated in the B.1.351 and B.1.1.7 variants were reportedly recognized by nearly half of the unique spike-specific TCRs.

The time point tag for this specimen amounts to: baseline before first vaccination. Vaccinee samples were obtained from the UK trials COV001 and COV002, which included a single-blind randomized controlled phase 2/3 trial of AZD1222 (ChAdOx1 nCoV-19) in healthy adults. For TCRbeta chain sequencing, PBMC samples were collected from trial participants at day 0 and at day 28 after the second dose. Deletion took 5 bases off V and 4 bases off J, with a span of 15 bases between the germline ends. CDR1 and CDR2 (MNHEY, SVGEGT) derive from the germline V gene. The CDR3 spans 15 residues, from the cysteine through the phenylalanine. The read is trimmed to its CDR3 DNA, 45 bases read in frame from base 1.

This sequence originates from an adult in good health. In this chain, TRBV6-2 or TRBV6-3 is recombined with TRBJ2-1, with TRBD1 perhaps the D gene, on 6 matching bases. The starting material was peripheral blood, obtained on day 0 of AZD1222 vaccination. The CDR3 amino acid sequence is: CASSLSGTMYNEQFF. In nucleotides, the sequence is TGTGCCAGCAGTCTATCGGGGACAATGTACAATGAGCAGTTCTTC.